These T cell receptor beta chains were read from a single sample in a study of shared clonotypes between healthy human individuals. Libraries were prepared by immunoSEQ multiplex PCR; TCRdb keeps only in-frame clonotypes and omits some of them. The profile covers about 380,000 clones, with 96% appearing a single time and more than 0.3% taken by the ten largest. Sequencing input: memory CD8+ T cells sorted from blood. The source of these receptors is a man aged 25-45 years in good health. Both conserved end residues are part of each CDR3. Fields, in order: D gene, clone size, J gene, V gene, CDR3 length, CDR3 DNA, CDR3 protein. D genes are given only for firm matches. Some rows have no size entry. The others give once, few or many, or a class for an expanded clone.

. once TRBJ2-7 TRBV7-2 15 TGTGCCAGCAGCTTAGAAGGGGGAGGGTTCTACGAGCAGTACTTC CASSLEGGGFYEQYF
. . TRBJ1-1 TRBV28 13 TGTGCCAGCAGTCTAGGGGCTAACACTGAAGCTTTCTTT CASSLGANTEAFF
TRBD1 . TRBJ1-2 TRBV9 14 TGTGCCAGCAGCGTAGCTACAGGGGTCTATGGCTACACCTTC CASSVATGVYGYTF
. . TRBJ2-3 TRBV6-5 13 TGTGCCAGCCGAGCGGGTTTCACAGATACGCAGTATTTT CASRAGFTDTQYF
. . TRBJ2-4 TRBV9 14 TGTGCCAGCAGCGCCCTCCGGGGGACAAACATTCAGTACTTC CASSALRGTNIQYF
. . TRBJ2-5 TRBV12-2 15 TGTGCAAGTCGCTTAGGGGGACTTGGAGGGGAGACCCAGTACTTC CASRLGGLGGETQYF
TRBD2 . TRBJ2-7 TRBV19 15 TGTGCCAGTAGGGCCGGGACTAGCGGCTTCTACGAGCAGTACTTC CASRAGTSGFYEQYF
. . TRBJ1-1 TRBV9 16 TGTGCCAGCAGCGTGACCCCCAGGGGCAGGGACACTGAAGCTTTCTTT CASSVTPRGRDTEAFF
TRBD2 . TRBJ2-1 TRBV19 17 TGTGCCAGTAGTATAAGTTTAGCGGGAGGGTCCTACAATGAGCAGTTCTTC CASSISLAGGSYNEQFF
. . TRBJ2-3 TRBV29-1 14 TGCAGCGTTGTTCGGAAAGGGAGCACAGATACGCAGTATTTT CSVVRKGSTDTQYF
. . TRBJ2-7 TRBV10-3 14 TGTGCCATCAGTGAGTCGAGGCAATTCCACGAGCAGTACTTC CAISESRQFHEQYF
. . TRBJ2-3 TRBV6-4 16 TGTGCCAGCAGTGAGTCTTGGGGGAATCGCCCAGATACGCAGTATTTT CASSESWGNRPDTQYF
TRBD1 once TRBJ2-5 TRBV28 14 TGTGCCAGCAGTTTAACAGGGGTCCAAGAGACCCAGTACTTC CASSLTGVQETQYF
TRBD1 . TRBJ2-1 TRBV7-9 14 TGTGCCAGCAGCTTCTGGACAGGGAGAAATGAGCAGTTCTTC CASSFWTGRNEQFF
. . TRBJ2-7 TRBV28 14 TGTGCCAGCAGTTCCGGAGGTATCTCCTACGAGCAGTACTTC CASSSGGISYEQYF
. . TRBJ2-2 TRBV6-1 18 TGTGCCAGCAGTGAGTTGTGTGGGCAGGGGTTCGAACACCGGGAGCTGTTTTTT CASSELCGQGFEHRELFF
TRBD1 . TRBJ2-7 TRBV20-1 11 TGCAGTGCTGACAGGGAGTTCGAGCAGTACTTC CSADREFEQYF
TRBD2 . TRBJ2-1 TRBV27 15 TGTGCCAGCAGTTTAAGGGTAGCGGGAGATGGTGAGCAGTTCTTC CASSLRVAGDGEQFF
TRBD2 . TRBJ2-7 TRBV9 16 TGTGCCAGCAGCGTAGATCCTAGCGGGAGGGTTTACGAGCAGTACTTC CASSVDPSGRVYEQYF
. once TRBJ2-1 TRBV10-3 12 TGTGCCATCAGTGAGTCAAGCAATGAGCAGTTCTTC CAISESSNEQFF
. . TRBJ1-1 TRBV6-5 13 TGTGCCAGCAGTTCACCCTTGAACACTGAAGCTTTCTTT CASSSPLNTEAFF